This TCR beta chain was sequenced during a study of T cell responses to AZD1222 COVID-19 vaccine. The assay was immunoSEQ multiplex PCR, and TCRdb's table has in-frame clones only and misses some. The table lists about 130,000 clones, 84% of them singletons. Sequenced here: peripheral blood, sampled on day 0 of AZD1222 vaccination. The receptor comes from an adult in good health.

CDR3 sequence reads: CASSPGRYSGNTIYF. CDR3 nucleotide sequence: TGTGCCAGCTCACCAGGGCGATACTCTGGAAACACCATATATTTT. The chain employs TRBV18 and TRBJ1-3; D is unresolved. The CDR3 extends over 15 amino acids. Germline V gene data show CDR1 as KGHSH and CDR2 as LQKENI. Deletions cut 2 bases from V and 0 bases from J, with 8 bases between. The whole variable domain, filled in from reference TRBV18 and TRBJ1-3, reads NAGVMQNPRHLVRRRGQEARLRCSPMKGHSHVYWYRQLPEEGLKFMVYLQKENIIDESGMPKERFSAEFPKEGPSILRIQQVVRGDSAAYFCASSPGRYSGNTIYFGEGSWLTVV.